This T cell receptor (beta chain) came from a study of blood T cell repertoires in COVID-19. For the study at large: Some COVID-19 samples were acute and others convalescent; all came from the United States, Italy and Spain. Nucleic acid was either cDNA or gDNA, and it came from T cells, B-cell-depleted T cells, or PBMCs.

The CDR3 runs 18 residues. From germline, CDR1 is SGHTA and CDR2 FQGTGA. Germline trimming cut 5 bases from V and 0 bases from J; bases unmatched to any gene: 6. In the original analysis: The authors estimated nucleated cell counts from reference gene primer amplification. Data came from immunoSEQ multiplex PCR; TCRdb stores just in-frame clones and leaves some out. V and J calls and clone size are those listed in that table; D and trimming were worked out from the DNA. This sample has some 150,000 clones, with under 80% found just once. The genes are TRBV7-3 and TRBJ2-2; 13 positions agree with TRBD2. The source material was peripheral blood. This clonotype originated in a man in his 60s with acute or convalescent COVID-19. The chain's CDR3 is CASSRGTSGTANTGELFF. The CDR3 DNA reads as TGTGCCAGCAGCCGAGGGACTAGCGGGACCGCGAACACCGGGGAGCTGTTTTTT.